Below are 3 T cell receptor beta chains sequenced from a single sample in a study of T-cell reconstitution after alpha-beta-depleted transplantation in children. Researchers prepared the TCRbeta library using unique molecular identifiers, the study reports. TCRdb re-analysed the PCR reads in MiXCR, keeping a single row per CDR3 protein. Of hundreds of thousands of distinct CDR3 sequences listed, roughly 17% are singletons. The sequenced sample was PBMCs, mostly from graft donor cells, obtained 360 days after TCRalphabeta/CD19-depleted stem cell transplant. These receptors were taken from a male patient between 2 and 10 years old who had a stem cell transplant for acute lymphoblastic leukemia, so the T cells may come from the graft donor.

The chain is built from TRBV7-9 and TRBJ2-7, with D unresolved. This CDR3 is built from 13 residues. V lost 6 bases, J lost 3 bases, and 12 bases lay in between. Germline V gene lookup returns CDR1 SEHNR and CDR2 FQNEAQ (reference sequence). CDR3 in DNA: TGTGCCAGCAGTTTGACAAGGGTCTACGAGCAGTACTTC. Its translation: CASSLTRVYEQYF. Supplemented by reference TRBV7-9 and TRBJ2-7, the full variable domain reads DTGVSQNPRHKITKRGQNVTFRCDPISEHNRLYWYRQTLGQGPEFLTYFQNEAQLEKSRLLSDRFSAERPKGSFSTLEIQRTEQGDSAMYLCASSLTRVYEQYFGPGTRLTVT.

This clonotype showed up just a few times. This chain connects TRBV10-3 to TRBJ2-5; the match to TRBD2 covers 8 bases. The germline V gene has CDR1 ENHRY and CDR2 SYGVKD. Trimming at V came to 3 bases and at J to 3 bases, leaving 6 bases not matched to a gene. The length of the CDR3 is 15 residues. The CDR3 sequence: CAISEQLAAKETQYF. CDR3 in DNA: TGTGCCATCAGTGAACAACTAGCGGCCAAAGAGACCCAGTACTTC.

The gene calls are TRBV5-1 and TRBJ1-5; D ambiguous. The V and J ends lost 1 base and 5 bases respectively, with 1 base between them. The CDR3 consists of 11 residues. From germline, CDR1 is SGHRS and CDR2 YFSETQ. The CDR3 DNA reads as TGCGCCAGCAGCTTGTATCAGCCCCAGCATTTT. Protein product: CASSLYQPQHF.